A single sample gave rise to the 24 T cell receptor beta chains below, sequenced in a study of T cell responses to AZD1222 COVID-19 vaccine. The protocol was immunoSEQ multiplex PCR, while the TCRdb copy is restricted to in-frame clones and leaves out a portion. The sample lists some 150,000 clones, around 94% occurring once. This specimen consisted of peripheral blood, obtained on day 0 of AZD1222 vaccination. The source is an adult in good health.

This clone occurred once. The chain recombines TRBV27 with TRBJ2-1; 13 bases match TRBD2. Germline V CDR1 and CDR2: MNHEY, SMNVEV (reference sequence). Losses at the gene ends were 4 bases for V and 8 bases for J; bases not matched to a gene: 11. The CDR3 has 17 amino acids. The CDR3 nucleotides read TGTGCCAGCAGTTCTACTAGCGGGAGGGGCTGGTTGTATGAGCAGTTCTTC. Protein: CASSSTSGRGWLYEQFF.

This rearrangement joins TRBV5-4 to TRBJ2-3; 7 bases are shared with TRBD2. Germline V gene data show CDR1 as SGHNT and CDR2 as YYREEE (reference sequence). The CDR3 consists of 15 residues. Trimming took 2 bases from V and 2 from J; bases not matched to a gene: 5. The CDR3 here is CASSLSGILTDTQYF. The CDR3 region has the DNA TGTGCCAGCAGCTTAAGCGGGATCCTCACAGATACGCAGTATTTT.

Concerning this clone itself: Lacking the conserved final phenylalanine or tryptophan, this CDR3 likely reflects a read error. No DNA is shown, since the ends of the CDR3 on it are uncertain; the CDR3 is the one TCRdb lists. The rearrangement uses TRBV10-1 and TRBJ2-7; the table's D gene call, TRBD2, was not cross checked with the DNA. Termini included, the CDR3 measures 10 amino acids. CDR1 and CDR2 (germline): WNHNN, SYGVQD (reference sequence). Here the CDR3 reads CASTPLRTSA.

The chain carries TRBV5-1 and TRBJ2-3; 9 bases are a match to TRBD2. V shed 4 bases and J 1 base; nucleotides not matched to a gene: 7. This CDR3 is built from 16 residues. From germline, CDR1 is SGHRS and CDR2 YFSETQ. As DNA, the CDR3 is TGCGCCAGCAGCGAGAGGGGCGGGAGGGGCACAGATACGCAGTATTTT. It is translated as CASSERGGRGTDTQYF.

The rearrangement joins TRBV10-2 to TRBJ1-1, with TRBD1 matching 7 bases. With V trimmed by 8 bases and J by 11 bases, 8 bases remained unmatched. Germline CDR1 reads WSHSY; CDR2 reads SAAADI. This CDR3 is built from 11 residues. The CDR3 nucleotides are TGCGCCAGCGGAGACAGGGAGGCGGCTTTCTTT. Its translation: CASGDREAAFF.

This rearrangement joins TRBV2 to TRBJ1-5, with 7 bases that match TRBD1. The CDR3 extends over 15 amino acids. CDR1 SNHLY and CDR2 FYNNEI come from the germline V gene. V trimming: 5 bases; J trimming: 3 bases; junction bases outside the gene matches: 7. CDR3 residues: CASSPTGSDNQPQHF. CDR3 sequence (DNA): TGTGCCAGCAGTCCGACAGGGTCAGACAATCAGCCCCAGCATTTT.

V and J are TRBV6-5 and TRBJ2-7; 9 bases fit TRBD1. Trimming removed 0 bases from V and 6 bases from J; junction bases left unmatched: 9. The CDR3 sequence is 16 residues long. Germline V gene data show CDR1 as MNHEY and CDR2 as SVGAGI. The CDR3, as DNA: TGTGCCAGCAGTTACTCGCGGCACAGGGGGCATTGCGAGCAGTACGTC. It translates to CASSYSRHRGHCEQYV.

The gene calls are TRBV11-2 and TRBJ2-7, with 7 bases lining up with TRBD2. V lost 3 bases and J lost 2; bases outside the gene matches: 4. CDR1 is SGHAT and CDR2 is FQNNGV in the germline V gene. The CDR3 runs to 14 residues. CDR3 in DNA: TGTGCCAGCAGCTTGGAGCGGGGTCCCTACGAGCAGTACGTC. It yields the protein CASSLERGPYEQYV.

The chain carries TRBV6-1 and TRBJ2-1; D is possibly TRBD2 (6 bases). The germline gives CDR1 MNHNS, CDR2 SASEGT. The CDR3 has 15 amino acids. Between the trimmed V and J ends, which lost 3 bases and 2 bases, there was a span of 11 bases. Written as DNA, the CDR3 is TGTGCCAGCAGTGAGCGCGGGGAGGCCTACAATGAGCAGTTCTTC. Amino acid sequence: CASSERGEAYNEQFF.

CDR3 sequence reads: CASSQDQGTANQPQHF. CDR3 bases: TGCGCCAGCAGCCAAGATCAGGGGACAGCAAATCAGCCCCAGCATTTT. The chain has TRBV4-1 and TRBJ1-5, with 7 bases fitting TRBD1. CDR1 MGHRA and CDR2 YSYEKL come from the germline V gene. J gave up 4 bases and V 0 bases, and 6 bases lay outside the gene matches. The CDR3 is 16 residues long.

This clone came up once. This sequence joins TRBV4-1 and TRBJ1-4; perhaps TRBD1 as D (6 bases). Germline V gene lookup returns CDR1 MGHRA and CDR2 YSYEKL. This CDR3 is 16 amino acids long. V was pared by 0 bases and J by 4 bases, with 12 bases between. The CDR3 sequence is CASSQDSGRGNEKLFF. As DNA, the CDR3 is TGCGCCAGCAGCCAAGATTCAGGCAGGGGTAATGAAAAACTGTTTTTT.

This clone was counted between two and nine times. The chain links TRBV5-5 to TRBJ2-2; D remains ambiguous. The CDR3 sequence is 15 residues long. V dropped 0 bases and J dropped 1 base, with 7 bases sitting between them. Germline values: CDR1 SGHKS, CDR2 YYEKEE (reference sequence). CDR3 in DNA: TGTGCCAGCAGCTTGGTAGCACGGAACACCGGGGAGCTGTTTTTT. Protein sequence: CASSLVARNTGELFF.

V gene TRBV18 combines with J gene TRBJ2-5, with TRBD1 identical over 9 bases. The CDR3 sequence is 18 residues long. The germline gives CDR1 KGHSH, CDR2 LQKENI. The ends lost 7 bases at V and 3 bases at J; junction bases unmatched: 18. CDR3 DNA sequence: TGTGCCAGCTTAGGAGACACTGGGACAGGGAAGGAAGAAGAGACCCAGTACTTC. It encodes CASLGDTGTGKEEETQYF.

V gene TRBV27 combines with J gene TRBJ2-1; D possibly corresponds to TRBD1 (6 bases). V lost 5 bases to trimming and J lost 11 bases, with 10 bases between them. The V gene's germline CDR1 is MNHEY and CDR2 SMNVEV (reference sequence). This CDR3 spans 11 amino acids. In nucleotides, the CDR3 is TGTGCCAGCAGTACAGGGTTGAAGCAGTTCTTC. Amino acids: CASSTGLKQFF.

V gene TRBV5-1 combines with J gene TRBJ2-7; D tentatively fits TRBD1 or TRBD2 (5 bases each). V was trimmed by 6 bases and J by 0 bases, leaving 16 bases between them. The CDR3 totals 15 residues. Germline loops: CDR1 SGHRS, CDR2 YFSETQ. The CDR3 DNA reads TGCGCCAGCACCGAAATCGGGACGGTCTCCTACGAGCAGTACGTC. It specifies CASTEIGTVSYEQYV.

This clone was picked up one time. The V and J genes are TRBV1 and TRBJ2-1; TRBD2, the D gene given by the table, was not confirmed from the DNA. TRBV1 is deemed a pseudogene. The CDR3 has 17 amino acids. The CDR3 coding sequence is TGCACCAGCAGCCAAGGGGCTCTGGCGGGCCGGTACAATGAGCAGTTCTTC. This gives the protein CTSSQGALAGRYNEQFF.

The chain recombines TRBV28 with TRBJ1-2; D not certain. The CDR3 runs to 14 residues. Looked up from germline, CDR1 is MDHEN and CDR2 is SYDVKM. Trimming took 3 bases from V and 7 from J, leaving 15 bases between them. DNA for the CDR3: TGTGCCAGCAGTTTTACCAAAACCCAATTTGGCTACACCTTC. Protein sequence: CASSFTKTQFGYTF.

The rearrangement links TRBV6-6 to TRBJ1-2; D uncertain. Trimming left V 3 bases short and J 2 bases short, with 13 bases between. Germline loops: CDR1 MNHNY, CDR2 SVGAGI (reference sequence). This CDR3 is 15 amino acids long. In DNA form, the CDR3 reads TGTGCCAGCAGTTATCCGAGGGCCCAGAACTATGGCTACACCTTC. Amino acids: CASSYPRAQNYGYTF.

CDR3 sequence: CASSPRVGTNDNEKLFF. The CDR3 nucleotides are TGTGCCAGCTCACCAAGGGTCGGGACAAATGATAATGAAAAACTGTTTTTT. The chain couples TRBV18 to TRBJ1-4; tentatively, D is TRBD1 (6 bases). With 2 bases removed from V and 4 bases from J, the gap between germline ends came to 17 bases. The CDR3 consists of 17 residues. Germline V gene data show CDR1 as KGHSH and CDR2 as LQKENI.

In this sample, this clone turned up once. The chain links TRBV15 to TRBJ1-1, with a weak D call TRBD1 (6 bases). This CDR3 spans 11 amino acids. Germline V gene sequence: CDR1 LNHNV, CDR2 YYDKDF (reference sequence). V shed 2 bases and J shed 12 bases, with 10 bases lying between them. CDR3 amino acids: CATSRPGESFF. Here the CDR3 DNA reads TGTGCCACCAGCAGACCAGGGGAATCTTTCTTT.

The chain links TRBV18 to TRBJ1-2; no clear D. V lost 8 bases, J lost 5 bases, and 15 bases lay in between. Germline V gene lookup returns CDR1 KGHSH and CDR2 LQKENI. The CDR3 has 13 residues. For the CDR3, the DNA is TGTGCCAGCCAAGTGACACACCAGTATGGCTACACCTTC. Translating gives CASQVTHQYGYTF.

V is TRBV29-1 and J is TRBJ1-1; D gene uncertain. Looked up from germline, CDR1 is SQVTM and CDR2 is ANQGSEA. CDR3 size: 13 residues. Trimming took 6 bases from V and 0 from J, leaving 11 bases between them. CDR3 amino acids: CSVGLNLNTEAFF. The CDR3 nucleotides are TGCAGCGTGGGTCTTAACCTGAACACTGAAGCTTTCTTT.

The V and J genes are TRBV6-6 and TRBJ2-3; the D gene is possibly TRBD2 (7 bases). Trimming removed 7 bases from V and 1 base from J, with 15 bases in between. This CDR3 has 15 residues. The germline V gene encodes CDR1 MNHNY and CDR2 SVGAGI (reference sequence). The DNA of the CDR3 is TGTGCCAGCACAGGGACGGGGGGCGGCACAGATACGCAGTATTTT. This sequence encodes CASTGTGGGTDTQYF.

The V and J genes are TRBV5-4 and TRBJ2-4; D is unresolved. The V end lost 5 bases, the J end lost 0 bases, and 15 bases lay between the germline ends. This CDR3 region has 16 residues. Germline lookup yields CDR1 SGHNT and CDR2 YYREEE (reference sequence). CDR3 sequence reads: CASRMDGSLAKNIQYF. The CDR3 region has the DNA TGTGCCAGCAGAATGGACGGCAGCCTAGCCAAAAACATTCAGTACTTC.